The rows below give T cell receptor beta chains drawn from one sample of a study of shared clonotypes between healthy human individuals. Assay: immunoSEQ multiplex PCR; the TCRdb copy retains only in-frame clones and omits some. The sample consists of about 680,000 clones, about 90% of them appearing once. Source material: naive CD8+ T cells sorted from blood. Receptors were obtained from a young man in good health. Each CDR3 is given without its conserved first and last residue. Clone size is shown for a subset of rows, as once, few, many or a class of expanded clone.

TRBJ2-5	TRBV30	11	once	AWGRQTQETQY
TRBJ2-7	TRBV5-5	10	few	ASSPGGGEQY
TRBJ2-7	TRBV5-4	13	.	ASSLYGTGTHEQY
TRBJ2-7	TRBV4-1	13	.	ASSQVFYATYEQY
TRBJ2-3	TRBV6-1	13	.	ASSDLAGRTDTQY
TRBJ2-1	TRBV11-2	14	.	ASSLAGTVSYNEQF
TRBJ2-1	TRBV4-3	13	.	ASSQERLSWDEQF
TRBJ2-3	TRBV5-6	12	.	ASSPPTGTDTQY
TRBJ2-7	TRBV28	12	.	ASSHRDPRDEQY
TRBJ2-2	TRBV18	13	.	ASSPGQGATGELF
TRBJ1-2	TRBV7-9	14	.	ASSTLFRQTNYGYT
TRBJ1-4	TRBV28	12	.	ASSSGTSSEKLF
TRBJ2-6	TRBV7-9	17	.	ASSLAKGQGSSGANVLT
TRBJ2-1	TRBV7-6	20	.	ASSFPEGLAGGSSSSYNEQF
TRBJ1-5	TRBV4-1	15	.	ASSQDASGLGNQPQH
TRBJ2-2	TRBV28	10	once	ASTSPPGELF
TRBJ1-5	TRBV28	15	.	ASSRNQGAPYNQPQH
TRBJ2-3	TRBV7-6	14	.	ASSRTGKALTDTQY
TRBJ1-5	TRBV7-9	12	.	ASSSGQGAQPQH
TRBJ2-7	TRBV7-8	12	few	ASSYRQGAYEQY
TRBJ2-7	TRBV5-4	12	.	ASIGASGSHEQY
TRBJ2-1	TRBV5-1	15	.	ASSWNRQGRSYNEQF
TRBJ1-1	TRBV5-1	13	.	ASSLEGGEGNEAF
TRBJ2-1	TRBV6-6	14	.	ASSSTGVGENNEQF
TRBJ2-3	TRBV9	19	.	ASSEIGLAGATLTSTDTQY
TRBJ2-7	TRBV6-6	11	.	ASRLTQGYEQY
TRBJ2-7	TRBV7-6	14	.	ASSGLAGQVPYEQY
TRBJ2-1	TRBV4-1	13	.	ASSQPGQIYNEQF
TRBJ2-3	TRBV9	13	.	ASGTSGIRADTQY
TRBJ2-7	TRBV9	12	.	ASSAWGDSYEQY
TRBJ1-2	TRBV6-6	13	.	ASSLMDRAEYGYT
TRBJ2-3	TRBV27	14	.	ASSPGLAGGPRTQY
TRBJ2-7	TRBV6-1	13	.	ASSELAGSSYEQY
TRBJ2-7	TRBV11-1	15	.	ASRIGVGTDTSYEQY
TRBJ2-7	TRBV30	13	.	AWSVELFRGYEQY
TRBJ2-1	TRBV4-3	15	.	ASSQDLAGGSYNEQF
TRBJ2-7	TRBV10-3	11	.	AITTGEWDEQY
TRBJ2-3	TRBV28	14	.	ASTPGLAGGTDTQY
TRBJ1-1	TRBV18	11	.	ASSPVTNTEAF
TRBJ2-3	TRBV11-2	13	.	ASSLTAGDTDTQY
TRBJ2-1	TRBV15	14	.	ATSRGKRGTYNEQF
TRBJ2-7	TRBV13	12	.	ASSPGTGSYEQY
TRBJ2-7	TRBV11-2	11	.	ASSLSPPYEQY
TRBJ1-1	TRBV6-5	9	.	ASKGGNEAF
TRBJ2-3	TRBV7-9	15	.	ASSFPRLAVSKDTQY
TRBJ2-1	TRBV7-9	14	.	ASSTRDRELYNEQF
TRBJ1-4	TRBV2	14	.	ASKETWDSWNEKLF
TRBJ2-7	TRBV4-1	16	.	ASSQVIFPEQGVNEQY
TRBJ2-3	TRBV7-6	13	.	ASSSASGASDTQY
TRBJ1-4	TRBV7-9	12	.	ASSLTRGGEKLF
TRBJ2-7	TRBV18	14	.	ASSPPPFRNSYEQY
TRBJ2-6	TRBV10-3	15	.	AISESLGGSGANVLT
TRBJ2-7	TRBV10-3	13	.	AISDMLGSSYEQY
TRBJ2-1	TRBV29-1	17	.	SVEEGLAGGPDGYNEQF
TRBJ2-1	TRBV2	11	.	ASGLQGWHEQF
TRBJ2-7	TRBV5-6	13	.	ASSLHGTSTYEQY
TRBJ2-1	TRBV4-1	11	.	ASTGDSYNEQF